This entry concerns a single TCR beta chain. No antigen is known for it. The V gene's germline CDR1 is LGHNA and CDR2 YSLEER. The CDR3 is made up of 17 amino acids. J was trimmed by 11 bases and V by 3 bases; bases with no gene match: 15. This record comes from a study of cytomegalovirus exposure and HLA in healthy donors. Notes on the study in general: The classifier, whose performance was assessed in both the original and validation cohorts, reportedly diagnosed cytomegalovirus status with high specificity and sensitivity.

Primers for the PCR totalled 60 Vbeta and 13 Jbeta. Only in-frame clones appear in the TCRdb table, and some are missing; sequencing was by immunoSEQ multiplex PCR. This sample has 150,000 to 200,000 clones, with about 85% found just once. This TCR was recovered from a man aged 25 to 40 in good health and CMV-seropositive. The chain links TRBV4-3 to TRBJ2-1; 11 bases align to TRBD2. Sequenced material: PBMCs. This chain's CDR3 is CASSQSSGRGASIQQFF. CDR3 sequence (DNA): TGCGCCAGCAGCCAGAGTAGCGGGAGGGGGGCGTCAATTCAGCAGTTCTTC.